Listed below are T cell receptor beta chains from one sample, sequenced in a study of blood T cell repertoires in COVID-19. The table came from immunoSEQ multiplex PCR; TCRdb's copy has only in-frame clones and leaves some out. In the table there are roughly 330,000 clones, roughly 88% of which are singletons. The sequenced material came from peripheral blood. These receptors came from a woman aged 45-59 years with active or convalescent COVID-19. Both conserved end residues are part of each CDR3. A D gene is named only where the DNA matches it firmly. The size entry is marked missing in some rows and otherwise reads once, few, many or a size class.

>TRBD1|.|TRBV2|TRBJ1-2
TGTGCCAGCTTCCCGGCGACAGGGAGGTCTAACTATGGCTACACCTTC
CASFPATGRSNYGYTF
>.|few|TRBV5-1|TRBJ2-2
TGCGCCAGCAGCACCCCGTCGACAGCGAACACCGGGGAGCTGTTTTTT
CASSTPSTANTGELFF
>.|.|TRBV6-5|TRBJ1-2
TGTGCCAGCAGTTTCGGGGGGGGCTATGGCTACACCTTC
CASSFGGGYGYTF
>TRBD1|.|TRBV18|TRBJ1-2
TGTGCCAGCTCACTCTCGACAGGGGATGACTATGGCTACACCTTC
CASSLSTGDDYGYTF
>.|.|TRBV15|TRBJ2-7
TGTGCCACCAGCAGAGGCGGGATCGAGCAGTACTTC
CATSRGGIEQYF
>TRBD1|.|TRBV7-9|TRBJ2-5
TGTGCCAGCAGCAGAACCGGGACAGGGGTTTTAGGAGAGACCCAGTACTTC
CASSRTGTGVLGETQYF
>.|.|TRBV11-2|TRBJ2-7
TGTGCCAGCAGCTTAGGGTCCGGGTTTATGCCCTACGAGCAGTACTTC
CASSLGSGFMPYEQYF
>TRBD1|few|TRBV11-3|TRBJ1-1
TGTGCCAGCAGCCGGGGACAGCGAGACACTGAAGCTTTCTTT
CASSRGQRDTEAFF
>.|.|TRBV15|TRBJ2-7
TGTGCCGCGTCGGAGGGCATTTCCTACGAGCAGTACTTC
CAASEGISYEQYF
>.|.|TRBV28|TRBJ1-2
TGTGCCAGCAGTTTAGCGACAGTGAACTATGGCTACACCTTC
CASSLATVNYGYTF
>TRBD1|.|TRBV11-2|TRBJ2-5
TGTGCCAGCAGCTTAGCGGGACAGAACCAAGAGACCCAGTACTTC
CASSLAGQNQETQYF
>.|.|TRBV5-1|TRBJ2-2
TGCGCCAGCAGCTTGGCCCAGGGAAACACCGGGGAGCTGTTTTTT
CASSLAQGNTGELFF
>TRBD1|few|TRBV7-2|TRBJ1-1
TGTGCCAGCAGCTTAGGACAGGGACGTTCTGAAGCTTTCTTT
CASSLGQGRSEAFF
>.|few|TRBV30|TRBJ1-3
TGTGCCTGGGACACCGGGAACTCTGGAAACACCATATATTTT
CAWDTGNSGNTIYF
>.|.|TRBV15|TRBJ2-7
TGTGCCACCAGCAGAGAGGGGAGCAGACTCCTAGCGCGTTCTGAGGAGCAGTACTTC
CATSREGSRLLARSEEQYF
>.|.|TRBV27|TRBJ2-3
TGTGCCAGCAGTTTATTACCCCCCAGGGCCGATACGCAGTATTTT
CASSLLPPRADTQYF
>TRBD1|.|TRBV5-4|TRBJ2-1
TGTGCCAGCAGCTCTCCCGGGACAGAATACTACAATGAGCAGTTCTTC
CASSSPGTEYYNEQFF
>.|once|TRBV21-1|TRBJ2-7
TGTGCCAGCAGCAAAGTGGACAGCTACGAGCAGTACTTC
CASSKVDSYEQYF
>TRBD1|.|TRBV4-3|TRBJ1-3
TGCGCCAGCAGCCCAAGGACAGGGTATAGCTCTGGAAACACCATATATTTT
CASSPRTGYSSGNTIYF
>.|.|TRBV10-3|TRBJ2-5
TGTGCCATCAGTGATGCGAGGGGGGGAGGTAGAGAGACCCAGTACTTC
CAISDARGGGRETQYF
>TRBD1|.|TRBV29-1|TRBJ1-1
TGCAGCGTTGGCAAGGGGGCGAGGGTGAACACTGAAGCTTTCTTT
CSVGKGARVNTEAFF
>.|once|TRBV10-3|TRBJ1-3
TGTGCCATCAGTGAGGGGGAGCTTCGTAACACCATATATTTT
CAISEGELRNTIYF
>TRBD1|.|TRBV19|TRBJ2-5
TGTGCCAGTAGACCGACAGGGGTAGAGACCCAGTACTTC
CASRPTGVETQYF
>.|.|TRBV2|TRBJ1-2
TGTGCCAGCATCCCAGGGGCGAGTTATGGCTACACCTTC
CASIPGASYGYTF
>TRBD1|.|TRBV12-3/TRBV12-4|TRBJ1-2
TGTGCCAGCAGGAAGGGGGCTCGGGGCTACACCTTC
CASRKGARGYTF
>TRBD2|.|TRBV7-3|TRBJ2-2
TGTGCCAGCAGCCTTACCGGGACTAGCTCCGGGGAGCTGTTTTTT
CASSLTGTSSGELFF